This TCR beta chain comes out of a study of T cells in Graves' hyperthyroidism and ophthalmopathy. Worth noting for this clonotype: Its target is not known.

RNA transcripts provided the source from which TCR beta CDR3 regions were amplified. First-round RT-PCR with HTBI primers amplified the TCR CDR3 region. Using its own MiXCR run on the multiplex PCR reads, TCRdb lists one record per CDR3 protein. The sample contains about 300,000 distinct CDR3 sequences, roughly 19% of which appear only once. The CDR3 loop spans 13 amino acids. Germline CDR1 and CDR2: SNHLY and FYNNEI. The V gene lost 8 bases and the J gene lost 4 bases, with 11 bases spanning the gap. Study-wide results and caveats: Most thyroid clonotypes expanded above 0.001 appeared in blood too.

Any patient presenting with uncontrolled infection, other autoimmune disease, pregnancy or lactation was left out. The authors took PBMCs from roughly 9.7 ml fresh peripheral blood. The clonotype was recovered from a man over 45 with Graves' ophthalmopathy. The chain links TRBV2 to TRBJ2-2; no clear D gene. Sequencing was performed on blood. CDR3 in DNA: TGTGCCAGCGTATCTAGTCCCACCGGGGAGCTGTTTTTT. This encodes CASVSSPTGELFF.